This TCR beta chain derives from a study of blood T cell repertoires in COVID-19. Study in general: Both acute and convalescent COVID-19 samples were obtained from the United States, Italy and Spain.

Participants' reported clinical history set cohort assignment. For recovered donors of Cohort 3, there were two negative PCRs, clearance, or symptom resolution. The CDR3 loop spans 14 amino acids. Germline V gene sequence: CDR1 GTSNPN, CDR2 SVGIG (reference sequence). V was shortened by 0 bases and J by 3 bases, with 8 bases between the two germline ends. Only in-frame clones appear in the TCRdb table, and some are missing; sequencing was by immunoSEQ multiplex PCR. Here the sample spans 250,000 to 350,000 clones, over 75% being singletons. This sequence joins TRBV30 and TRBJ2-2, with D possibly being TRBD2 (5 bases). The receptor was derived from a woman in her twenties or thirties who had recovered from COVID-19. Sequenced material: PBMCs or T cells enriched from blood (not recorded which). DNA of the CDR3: TGTGCCTGGAGTGTTGGGAGATACACCGGGGAGCTGTTTTTT. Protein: CAWSVGRYTGELFF.